This T cell receptor beta chain was captured in a study of blood T cell repertoires in COVID-19. For the study at large: COVID-19 samples, acute and convalescent, were from the United States, Italy and Spain.

The V and J ends lost 6 bases and 4 bases, in that order; junction bases with no gene match: 6. Germline-derived CDR1 and CDR2 are LNHDA and SQIVND (reference sequence). CDR3 length equals 14 residues. Clinical history reported by participants formed the basis on which cohorts were assigned. Method: immunoSEQ multiplex PCR; TCRdb's copy keeps in-frame clones and lacks some. The data show about 140,000 clones, 65% to 85% seen once. The chain uses TRBV19 and TRBJ1-1; 9 bases are shared with TRBD1. The TCR comes from a man in his sixties or seventies who had been exposed to COVID-19. Sequenced input: PBMCs or T cells enriched from blood (not recorded which). CDR3 nucleotide sequence: TGTGCCAGTAGCCTACAGGGGGCTGTCACTGAAGCTTTCTTT. Translating it yields CASSLQGAVTEAFF.